This T cell receptor (beta chain) was found in a study of OX40 agonist ivuxolimab in advanced cancers. Study context: Partial responses occurred in three patients (one hepatocellular carcinoma, two cutaneous melanoma).

Assay: immunoSEQ multiplex PCR; the TCRdb copy retains only in-frame clones and omits some. The repertoire holds under 100,000 clones, with over 80% as singletons. Germline loops: CDR1 MNHNS, CDR2 SASEGT. Trimming took 9 bases from V and 1 from J; bases not matched to a gene: 8. The CDR3 has 15 residues. Remarks on this clone: Its target is not known.

Study-level findings and limits: Researchers did not determine the expanded peripheral T cells' antigen specificity.

The J gene is TRBJ2-1, the V gene TRBV6-1, with 8 bases lining up with TRBD1. The sequence was collected from an adult with an advanced solid tumor such as melanoma, head and neck, liver or kidney cancer. Sequences were derived from CD4+ or CD8+ T cells sorted from blood, sampled in a trial of the OX40 agonist ivuxolimab. This CDR3 reads CASILDRASYNEQFF. Here the CDR3 DNA reads TGTGCCAGTATCTTGGACAGGGCTTCCTACAATGAGCAGTTCTTC.